This T cell receptor beta chain was profiled in a study of CD8+ T cells in alopecia areata. Study as a whole: Severity was scored as percentage of affected scalp area in treated patients.

As regards this clone: Its antigen is not known.

CDR1 is KGHSH, CDR2 LQKENI, per germline. V dropped 4 bases and J dropped 3 bases, with 6 bases sitting between them. CDR3 length: 12 amino acids. Treatment: oral pan-JAK inhibitor, 5-10 mg twice daily. Lesional scalp tissue (obtained by punch biopsy) and peripheral blood were collected from alopecia areata patients. Regarding the study as a whole: A great number of expanded lesional clones endured in scalp and blood during tofacitinib. Sequencing of scalp tissue also captures the resident alphabeta T cells of normal skin.

Isolated RNA was reverse transcribed into cDNA used as the sequencing template. Measured with immunoSEQ multiplex PCR; TCRdb has only the in-frame clones, and not every one. The sample carries approximately 160,000 clones, around three fifths recorded once. The input for sequencing was CD4+ T cells sorted from blood, taken at week 24, from a patient treated with tofacitinib. This clonotype was obtained from a human donor with alopecia areata. The chain couples TRBV18 to TRBJ2-5; D not resolved. This CDR3 reads CASSLSEETQYF. CDR3 nucleotide sequence: TGTGCCAGCTCACTTTCCGAAGAGACCCAGTACTTC. The full variable domain, its missing parts supplied by reference TRBV18 and TRBJ2-5, is NAGVMQNPRHLVRRRGQEARLRCSPMKGHSHVYWYRQLPEEGLKFMVYLQKENIIDESGMPKERFSAEFPKEGPSILRIQQVVRGDSAAYFCASSLSEETQYFGPGTRLLVL.